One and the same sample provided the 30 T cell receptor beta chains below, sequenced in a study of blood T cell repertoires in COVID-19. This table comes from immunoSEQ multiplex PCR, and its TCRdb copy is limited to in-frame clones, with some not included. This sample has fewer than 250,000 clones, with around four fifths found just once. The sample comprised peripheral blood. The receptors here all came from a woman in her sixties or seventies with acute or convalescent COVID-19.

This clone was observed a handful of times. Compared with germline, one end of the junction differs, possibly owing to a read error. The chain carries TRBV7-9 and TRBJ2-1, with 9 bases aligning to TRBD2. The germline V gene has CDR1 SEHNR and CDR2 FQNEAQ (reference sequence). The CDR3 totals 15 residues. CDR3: CASSITGTSYHEQFF. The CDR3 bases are TGTGCCAGCAGCATCACCGGGACTAGCTACCATGAGCAGTTCTTC.

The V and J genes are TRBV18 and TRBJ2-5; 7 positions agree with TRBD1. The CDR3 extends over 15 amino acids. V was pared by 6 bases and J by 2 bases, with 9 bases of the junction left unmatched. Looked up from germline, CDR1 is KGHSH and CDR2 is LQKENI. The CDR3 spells CASSQFWGQQETQYF. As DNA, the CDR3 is TGTGCCAGCTCCCAATTCTGGGGACAGCAAGAGACCCAGTACTTC.

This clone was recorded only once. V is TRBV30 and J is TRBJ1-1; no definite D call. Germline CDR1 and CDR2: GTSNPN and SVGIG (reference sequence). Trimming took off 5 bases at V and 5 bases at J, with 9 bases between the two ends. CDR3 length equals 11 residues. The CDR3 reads CAWASYTEAFF. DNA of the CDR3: TGTGCCTGGGCCAGTTATACTGAAGCTTTCTTT. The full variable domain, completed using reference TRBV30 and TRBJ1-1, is SQTIHQWPATLVQPVGSPLSLECTVEGTSNPNLYWYRQAAGRGLQLLFYSVGIGQISSEVPQNLSASRPQDRQFILSSKKLLLSDSGFYLCAWASYTEAFFGQGTRLTVV.

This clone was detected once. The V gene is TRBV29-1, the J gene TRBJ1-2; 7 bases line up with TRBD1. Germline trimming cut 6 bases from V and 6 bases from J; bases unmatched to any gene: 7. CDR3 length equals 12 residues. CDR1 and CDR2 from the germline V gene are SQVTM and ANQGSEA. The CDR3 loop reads CSVLGGAHGYTF. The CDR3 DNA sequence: TGCAGCGTCCTAGGGGGCGCCCATGGCTACACCTTC.

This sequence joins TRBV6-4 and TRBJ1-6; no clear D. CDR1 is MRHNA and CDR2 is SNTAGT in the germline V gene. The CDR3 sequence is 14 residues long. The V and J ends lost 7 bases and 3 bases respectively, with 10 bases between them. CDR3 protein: CASKSDIYNSPLHF. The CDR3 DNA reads TGTGCCAGCAAATCCGACATCTATAATTCACCCCTCCACTTT.

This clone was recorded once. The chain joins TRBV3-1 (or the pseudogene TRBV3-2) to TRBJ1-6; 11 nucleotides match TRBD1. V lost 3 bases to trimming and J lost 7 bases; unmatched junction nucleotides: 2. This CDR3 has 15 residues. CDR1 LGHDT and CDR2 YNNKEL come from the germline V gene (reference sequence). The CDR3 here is CASSQGTGGNSPLHF. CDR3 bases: TGTGCCAGCAGCCAGGGGACAGGGGGAAATTCACCCCTCCACTTT.

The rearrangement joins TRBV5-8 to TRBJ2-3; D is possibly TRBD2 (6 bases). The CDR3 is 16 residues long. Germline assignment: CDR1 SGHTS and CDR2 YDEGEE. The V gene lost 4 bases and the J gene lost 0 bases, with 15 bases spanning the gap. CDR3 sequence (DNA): TGTGCCAGCAGCGAAAGGGAGGTAACTAGCACAGATACGCAGTATTTT. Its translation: CASSEREVTSTDTQYF.

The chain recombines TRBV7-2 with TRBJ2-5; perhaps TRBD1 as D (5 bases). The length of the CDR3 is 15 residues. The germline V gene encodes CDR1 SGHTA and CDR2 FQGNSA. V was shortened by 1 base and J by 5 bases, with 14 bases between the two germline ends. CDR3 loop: CASSLGAGPGETQYF. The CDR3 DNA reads TGTGCCAGCAGCTTAGGGGCAGGGCCTGGGGAGACCCAGTACTTC. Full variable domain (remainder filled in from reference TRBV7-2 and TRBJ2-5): GAGVSQSPSNKVTEKGKDVELRCDPISGHTALYWYRQSLGQGLEFLIYFQGNSAPDKSGLPSDRFSAERTGGSVSTLTIQRTQQEDSAVYLCASSLGAGPGETQYFGPGTRLLVL.

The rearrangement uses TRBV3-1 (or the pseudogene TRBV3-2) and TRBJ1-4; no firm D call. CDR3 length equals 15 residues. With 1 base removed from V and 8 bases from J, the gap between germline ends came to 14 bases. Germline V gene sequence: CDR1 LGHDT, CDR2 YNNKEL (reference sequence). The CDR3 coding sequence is TGTGCCAGCAGCCAAGTGGGCCCGAGAGTAGAAAAACTGTTTTTT. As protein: CASSQVGPRVEKLFF.

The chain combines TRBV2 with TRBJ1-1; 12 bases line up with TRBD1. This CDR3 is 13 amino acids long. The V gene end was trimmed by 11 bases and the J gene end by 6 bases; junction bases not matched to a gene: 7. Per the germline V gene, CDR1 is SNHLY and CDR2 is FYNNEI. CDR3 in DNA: TGTGCCGGGGCTAGGGACAGGGGGCCTGAAGCTTTCTTT. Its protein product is CAGARDRGPEAFF.

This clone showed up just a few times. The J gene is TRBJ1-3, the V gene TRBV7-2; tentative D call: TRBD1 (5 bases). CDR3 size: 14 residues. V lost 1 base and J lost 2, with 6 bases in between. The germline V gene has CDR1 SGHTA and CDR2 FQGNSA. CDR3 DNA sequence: TGTGCCAGCAGCTTAGTAGGGGCTGGAAACACCATATATTTT. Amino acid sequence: CASSLVGAGNTIYF.

CDR3 nucleotides: TGTGCCAGCAGTTACCTCACAGGGGGCCGGGAGGGCTACACCTTC. Its protein product is CASSYLTGGREGYTF. The chain is built from TRBV6-5 and TRBJ1-2; 9 positions match TRBD1. V lost 2 bases and J lost 8; bases outside the gene matches: 9. The germline CDR1 and CDR2 sequences are MNHEY and SVGAGI. The length of the CDR3 is 15 residues.

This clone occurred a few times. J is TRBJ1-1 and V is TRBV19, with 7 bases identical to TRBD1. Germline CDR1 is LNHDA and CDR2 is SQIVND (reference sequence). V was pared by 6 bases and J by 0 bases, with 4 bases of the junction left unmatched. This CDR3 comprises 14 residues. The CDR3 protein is CASSSTGLNTEAFF. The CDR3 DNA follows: TGTGCCAGTAGCTCGACAGGGCTGAACACTGAAGCTTTCTTT.

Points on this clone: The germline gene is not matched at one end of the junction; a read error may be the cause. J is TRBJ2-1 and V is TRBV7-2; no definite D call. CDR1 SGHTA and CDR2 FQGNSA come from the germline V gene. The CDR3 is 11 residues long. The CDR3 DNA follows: TGTGCCAGCAGCTCCTTCAATGAGCAGTTCTTC. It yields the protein CASSSFNEQFF.

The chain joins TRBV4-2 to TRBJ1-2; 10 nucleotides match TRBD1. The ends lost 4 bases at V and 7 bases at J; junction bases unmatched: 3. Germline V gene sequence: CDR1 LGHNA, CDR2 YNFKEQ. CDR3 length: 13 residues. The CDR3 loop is CASSLGTGAGYTF. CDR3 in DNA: TGTGCCAGCAGCCTCGGGACAGGGGCTGGCTACACCTTC.

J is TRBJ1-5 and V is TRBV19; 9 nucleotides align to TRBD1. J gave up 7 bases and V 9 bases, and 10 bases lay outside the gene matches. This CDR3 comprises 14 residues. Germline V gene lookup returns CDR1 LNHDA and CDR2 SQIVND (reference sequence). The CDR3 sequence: CASMDRGEGQPQHF. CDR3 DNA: TGTGCCAGCATGGACAGGGGAGAAGGGCAGCCCCAGCATTTT.

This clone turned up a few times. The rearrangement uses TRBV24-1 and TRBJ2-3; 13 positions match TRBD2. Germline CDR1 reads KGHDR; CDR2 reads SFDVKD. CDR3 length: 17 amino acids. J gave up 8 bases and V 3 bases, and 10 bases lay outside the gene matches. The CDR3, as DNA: TGTGCCACCAGTGATGAAACTAGCGGGGGGGGTCTGGGTACGCAGTATTTT. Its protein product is CATSDETSGGGLGTQYF.

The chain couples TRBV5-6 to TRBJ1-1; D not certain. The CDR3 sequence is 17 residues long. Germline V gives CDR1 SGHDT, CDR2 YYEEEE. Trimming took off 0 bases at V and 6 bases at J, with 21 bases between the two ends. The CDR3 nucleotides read TGTGCCAGCAGCTTGGTGGGCAGTCGGCTAAGAGTAGCTGAAGCTTTCTTT. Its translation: CASSLVGSRLRVAEAFF.

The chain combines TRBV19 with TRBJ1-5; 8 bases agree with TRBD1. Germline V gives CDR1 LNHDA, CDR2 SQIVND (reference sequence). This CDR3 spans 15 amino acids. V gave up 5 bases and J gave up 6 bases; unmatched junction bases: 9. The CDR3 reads CASSLRTGRRQPQHF. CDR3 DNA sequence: TGTGCCAGTAGTCTTCGGACAGGGAGGCGTCAGCCCCAGCATTTT.

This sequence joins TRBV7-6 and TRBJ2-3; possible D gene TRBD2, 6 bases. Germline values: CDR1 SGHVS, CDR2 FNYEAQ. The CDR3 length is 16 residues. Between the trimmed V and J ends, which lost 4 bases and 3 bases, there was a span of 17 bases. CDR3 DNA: TGTGCCAGCAGCTCAGGGACTGTCTCATTAACAGATACGCAGTATTTT. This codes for CASSSGTVSLTDTQYF. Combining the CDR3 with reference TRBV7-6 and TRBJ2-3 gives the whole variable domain GAGVSQSPRYKVTKRGQDVALRCDPISGHVSLYWYRQALGQGPEFLTYFNYEAQQDKSGLPNDRFSAERPEGSISTLTIQRTEQRDSAMYRCASSSGTVSLTDTQYFGPGTRLTVL.

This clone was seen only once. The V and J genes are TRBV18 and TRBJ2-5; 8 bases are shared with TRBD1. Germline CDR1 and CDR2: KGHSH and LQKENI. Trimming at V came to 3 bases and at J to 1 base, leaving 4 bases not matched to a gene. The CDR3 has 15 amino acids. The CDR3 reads CASSPRTGGQETQYF. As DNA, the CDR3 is TGTGCCAGCTCACCTCGAACAGGGGGCCAAGAGACCCAGTACTTC.

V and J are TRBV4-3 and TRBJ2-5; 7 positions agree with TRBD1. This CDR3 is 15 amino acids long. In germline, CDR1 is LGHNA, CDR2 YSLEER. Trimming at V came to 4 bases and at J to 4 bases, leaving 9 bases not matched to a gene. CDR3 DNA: TGCGCCAGCAGCCCAAGACGGGACAGTATAGAGACCCAGTACTTC. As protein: CASSPRRDSIETQYF.

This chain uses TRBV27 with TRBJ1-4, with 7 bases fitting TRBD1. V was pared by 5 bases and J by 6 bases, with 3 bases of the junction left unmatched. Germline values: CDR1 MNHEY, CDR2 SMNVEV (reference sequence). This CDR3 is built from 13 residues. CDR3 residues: CASSKQGDEKLFF. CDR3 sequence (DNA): TGTGCCAGCAGTAAGCAGGGGGATGAAAAACTGTTTTTT.

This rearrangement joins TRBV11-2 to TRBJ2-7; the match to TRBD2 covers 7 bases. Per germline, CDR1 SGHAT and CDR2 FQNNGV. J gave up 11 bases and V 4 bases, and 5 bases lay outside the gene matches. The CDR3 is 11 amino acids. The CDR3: CASSSGLVEYF. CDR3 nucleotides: TGTGCCAGCAGCTCTGGACTAGTGGAGTACTTC.

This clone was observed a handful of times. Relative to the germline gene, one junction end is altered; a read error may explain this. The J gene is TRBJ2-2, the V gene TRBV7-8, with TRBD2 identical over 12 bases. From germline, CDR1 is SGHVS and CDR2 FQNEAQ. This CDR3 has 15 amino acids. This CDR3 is CASSLAGGNTGELFF. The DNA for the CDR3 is TGTGCCAGCAGCCTAGCGGGGGGGAATACCGGGGAGCTGTTTTTT.

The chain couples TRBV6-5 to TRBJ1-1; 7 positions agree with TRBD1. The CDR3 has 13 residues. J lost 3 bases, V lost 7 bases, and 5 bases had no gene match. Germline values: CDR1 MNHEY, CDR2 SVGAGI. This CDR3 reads CASIDREDTEAFF. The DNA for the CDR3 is TGTGCCAGCATCGACAGGGAAGACACTGAAGCTTTCTTT.

The CDR3 spells CASSQGQFRTDTQYF. CDR3 nucleotides: TGTGCCAGCAGCCAGGGACAGTTTCGCACAGATACGCAGTATTTT. The V call is TRBV7-9, the J call TRBJ2-3, with 7 bases aligning to TRBD1. The CDR3 is 15 amino acids. Germline V gene lookup returns CDR1 SEHNR and CDR2 FQNEAQ (reference sequence). The J segment lost 1 base and the V segment lost 5 bases, leaving 6 bases of the junction unmatched.

The CDR3 spells CASSQLGSLNTEAFF. The DNA of the CDR3 is TGTGCCAGCAGCCAACTAGGCAGCCTGAACACTGAAGCTTTCTTT. The chain couples TRBV14 to TRBJ1-1; no definite D call. This CDR3 has 15 amino acids. Germline CDR1 is SGHDN and CDR2 is FVKESK. V shed 2 bases and J shed 0 bases, with 10 bases lying between them. The entire variable domain, with the rest obtained from reference TRBV14 and TRBJ1-1, is as follows: EAGVTQFPSHSVIEKGQTVTLRCDPISGHDNLYWYRRVMGKEIKFLLHFVKESKQDESGMPNNRFLAERTGGTYSTLKVQPAELEDSGVYFCASSQLGSLNTEAFFGQGTRLTVV.

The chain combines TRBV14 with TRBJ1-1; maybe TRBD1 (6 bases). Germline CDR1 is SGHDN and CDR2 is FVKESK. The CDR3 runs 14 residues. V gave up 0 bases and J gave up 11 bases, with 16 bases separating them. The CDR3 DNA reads TGTGCCAGCAGCCAAGAGACCAGGGGCTATAGGGCTTTCTTT. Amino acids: CASSQETRGYRAFF.

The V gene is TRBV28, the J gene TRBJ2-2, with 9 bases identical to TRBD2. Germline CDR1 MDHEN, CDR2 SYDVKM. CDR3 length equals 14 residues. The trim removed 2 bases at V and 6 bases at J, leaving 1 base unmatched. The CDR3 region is CASSLAGGPGELFF. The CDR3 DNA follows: TGTGCCAGCAGTTTAGCGGGGGGGCCCGGGGAGCTGTTTTTT.